The present T cell receptor (beta chain) was sequenced within a study of PD-1 blockade in classical Hodgkin lymphoma. Study-wide background: Patients were administered nivolumab (3 mg/kg intravenously) every 2 weeks.

Sample time point: cycle 4 day 1 (C4D1), after 5 to 7 weeks of nivolumab. All patients relapsed after autologous stem cell transplantation, and brentuximab vedotin exposure varied. The CDR3 contains 15 residues. In germline, CDR1 is SGHRS, CDR2 YFSETQ. The V segment lost 0 bases and the J segment 8 bases; nucleotides outside the gene matches: 3. Sequenced by immunoSEQ multiplex PCR; TCRdb stores in-frame clones only, minus some. The sample shows around 65,000 clones, roughly 85% of them seen only once. This TCR was recovered from a human donor with classical Hodgkin lymphoma. The material sequenced was peripheral blood mononuclear cells (PBMCs), taken before the fourth cycle of nivolumab. This chain joins TRBV5-1 and TRBJ2-3; the match to TRBD2 covers 13 bases. Written as DNA, the CDR3 is TGCGCCAGCAGCTTGGGACTAGCGGGGGGAAGTACGCAGTATTTT. This codes for CASSLGLAGGSTQYF.